The following is a TCR beta chain sequence with its context. The data stem from a study of tumour-infiltrating T cells in Burkitt lymphoma. This CDR3 spans 14 amino acids. Trimming took 6 bases from V and 5 from J, leaving 16 bases between them. From germline, CDR1 is SGHAT and CDR2 FQNNGV. Repertoires were generated with immunoSEQ multiplex PCR, while TCRdb's copy carries only in-frame clones and drops some. The table lists approximately 3,500 clones, 15% to 20% of them singletons, with approximately 1.5% in the top ten. The rearrangement links TRBV11-2 to TRBJ2-5; D unclear. The sequenced sample was tumor tissue. This TCR came from a human donor with Burkitt lymphoma. CDR3 loop: CASRSTDRQETQYF. CDR3 coding DNA: TGTGCCAGCAGATCGACGGATCGTCAGGAGACCCAGTACTTC.